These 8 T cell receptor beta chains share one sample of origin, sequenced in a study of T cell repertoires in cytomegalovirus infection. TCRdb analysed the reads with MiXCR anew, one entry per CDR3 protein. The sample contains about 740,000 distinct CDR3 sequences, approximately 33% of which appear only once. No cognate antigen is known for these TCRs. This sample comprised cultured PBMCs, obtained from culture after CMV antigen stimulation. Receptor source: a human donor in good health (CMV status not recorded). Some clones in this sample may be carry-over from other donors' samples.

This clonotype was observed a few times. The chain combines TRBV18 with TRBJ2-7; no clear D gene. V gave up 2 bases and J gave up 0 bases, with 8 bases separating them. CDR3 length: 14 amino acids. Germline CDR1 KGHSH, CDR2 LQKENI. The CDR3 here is CASSPWKDSYEQYF. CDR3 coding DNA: TGTGCCAGCTCACCATGGAAGGACTCCTACGAGCAGTACTTC.

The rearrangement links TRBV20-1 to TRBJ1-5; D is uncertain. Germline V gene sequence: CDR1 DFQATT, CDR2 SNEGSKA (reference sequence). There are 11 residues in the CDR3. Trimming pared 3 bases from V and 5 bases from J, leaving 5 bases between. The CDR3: CSASGDQPQHF. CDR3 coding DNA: TGCAGTGCTAGTGGTGATCAGCCCCAGCATTTT.

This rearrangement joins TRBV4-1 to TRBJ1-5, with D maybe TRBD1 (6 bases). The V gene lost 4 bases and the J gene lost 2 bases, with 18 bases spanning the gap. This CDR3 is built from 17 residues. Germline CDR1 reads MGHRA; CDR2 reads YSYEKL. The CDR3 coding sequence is TGCGCCAGCAGCCGAACGGGGGCGGTAAGTCGCAATCAGCCCCAGCATTTT. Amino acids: CASSRTGAVSRNQPQHF.

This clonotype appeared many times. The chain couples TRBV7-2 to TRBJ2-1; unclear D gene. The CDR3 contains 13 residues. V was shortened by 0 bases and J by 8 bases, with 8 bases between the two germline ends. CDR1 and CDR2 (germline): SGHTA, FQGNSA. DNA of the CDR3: TGTGCCAGCAGCTTAGCGCTCGGCGATGAGCAGTTCTTC. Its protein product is CASSLALGDEQFF.

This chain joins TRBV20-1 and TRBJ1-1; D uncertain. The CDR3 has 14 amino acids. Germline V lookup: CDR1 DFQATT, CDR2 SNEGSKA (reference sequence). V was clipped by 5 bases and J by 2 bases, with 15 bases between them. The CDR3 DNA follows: TGCAGTGCTCATCTCTCTAACTTTAACACTGAAGCTTTCTTT. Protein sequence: CSAHLSNFNTEAFF.

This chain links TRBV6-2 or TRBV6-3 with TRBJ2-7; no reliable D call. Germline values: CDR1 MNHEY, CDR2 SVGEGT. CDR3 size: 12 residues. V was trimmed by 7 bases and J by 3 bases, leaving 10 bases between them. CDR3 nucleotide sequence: TGTGCCAGCACCACTTCAATCTACGAGCAGTACTTC. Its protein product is CASTTSIYEQYF.

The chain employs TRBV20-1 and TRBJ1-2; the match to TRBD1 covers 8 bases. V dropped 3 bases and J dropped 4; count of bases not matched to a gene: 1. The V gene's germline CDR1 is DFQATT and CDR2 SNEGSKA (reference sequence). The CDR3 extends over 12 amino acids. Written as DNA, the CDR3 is TGCAGTGCTAGGGGACAGGCCTATGGCTACACCTTC. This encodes CSARGQAYGYTF.

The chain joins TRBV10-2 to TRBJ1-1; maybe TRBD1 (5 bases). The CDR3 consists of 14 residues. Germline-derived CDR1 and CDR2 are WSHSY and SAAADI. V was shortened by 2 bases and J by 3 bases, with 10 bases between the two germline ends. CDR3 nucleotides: TGCGCCAGCAGTGAGATTGGGGGGGACACTGAAGCTTTCTTT. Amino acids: CASSEIGGDTEAFF.